This TCR beta chain was recovered during a study of T cells after yellow fever vaccination. Study results and caveats: Post-booster reappearance was seen for most primary-vaccination clones (about 96% CD4, 80% to 90% CD8).

TCRdb analysed the 5' RACE reads with MiXCR anew, one entry per CDR3 protein. The data show around 600,000 distinct CDR3 sequences, 9% to 15% seen once. As regards this clonotype: Its antigen is still unknown.

CDR1 and CDR2 from the germline V gene are DFQATT and SNEGSKA (reference sequence). There are 17 residues in the CDR3. Trimming removed 7 bases at V and 0 bases at J, with 19 bases between. Here the sequenced sample was PBMCs, taken on the day of the yellow fever booster vaccination. The sequence was collected from a man younger than 45 who received the YFV17D yellow fever vaccine. V gene TRBV20-1 combines with J gene TRBJ2-6; no clear D gene. DNA of the CDR3: TGCAGTGGAGCAGACTCAGAGGAGAGCTCTGGGGCCAACGTCCTGACTTTC. It yields the protein CSGADSEESSGANVLTF.